Reported below is one T cell receptor (beta chain). Its recognized antigen is unknown. There are no base qualities to consult, and no much larger clone falls within one base. This specimen comes from a study of CD8+ T cells in alopecia areata (dated by TCRdb to about 2018). About the full investigation: The treated patients took part in an open-label pilot trial in which moderate-to-severe alopecia areata was treated with oral tofacitinib at 5 to 10 mg twice daily. Tofacitinib was administered for 6 to 18 months, and 6 months of follow-up off drug were then conducted to assess delayed response and recurrence. The SALT score, which quantifies the percentage of affected scalp surface area, was used to measure disease severity in treated patients. In both human patients and the C3H/HeJ mouse model, the study applied high-throughput TCRbeta sequencing to look at T cell clonal expansion in alopecia areata. On the human side, TCRbeta sequencing was run on scalp tissue and on sorted CD4+ and CD8+ peripheral blood T cells from healthy controls and from alopecia areata patients with either patchy or totalis/universalis disease. Biopsies were taken from tofacitinib-treated patients at baseline and again at 4 and 24 weeks into treatment, and several of those patients also had a later scalp biopsy. Scalp clonality was compared among normal scalp (n=4), patchy alopecia areata scalp (n=8), and alopecia totalis/universalis scalp (n=8). RNA was extracted with the PAXgene miRNA kit for fixed scalp, the miRNeasy kit for PBMCs, and the RNeasy kit for mouse skin. immunoSEQ multiplex PCR using 35 Vbeta forward primers and 13 Jbeta reverse primers was used to amplify TCRbeta CDR3 regions.

Including cysteine and phenylalanine, the CDR3 has 14 amino acids. Of the read, only the CDR3 DNA is kept; its 42 bases are in frame from base 1. CDR1 and CDR2 are drawn from the germline V gene: SGHRS, YFSETQ. The germline ends are 12 bases apart after V is trimmed by 7 bases and J by 0 bases. Broader findings and caveats from the paper: Shared TCR sequences between patients were less evident than in mice, which may be partly attributable to HLA diversity in the patient population. Because the treated cohort was small and included a single nonresponder, larger studies are needed to assess links between baseline CD8+ expansion and response. With tofacitinib, both scalp clonality and the number of expanded CD8+ clones among the top 100 scalp clones went down significantly. Scalp TCR repertoire analysis is complicated because resident alphabeta T cells in normal human skin are also sequenced, whereas mouse skin is dominated by gammadelta T cells. During tofacitinib treatment, many expanded lesional clones remained in scalp and blood, and this persistence may partly explain relapse after treatment is stopped. Compared with normal scalp, lesional scalp, particularly in alopecia totalis/universalis, had higher clonality and more expanded CD8+ clones, which suggests antigenic drive.

To prepare the library, the immunoSEQ multiplex PCR assay was applied. To provide template for TCR sequencing, every sample had RNA extracted and reverse transcribed into cDNA. SuperScript III was used for first-strand cDNA synthesis, primed with a 2:1 mix of oligo-dT and random hexamers. Amplification bias was assessed with a synthetic immune receptor repertoire, and residual bias was removed computationally. The paper's processing steps were these. Raw reads were preprocessed to remove errors, and CDR3 was defined by IMGT conventions from the conserved cysteine to phenylalanine. To get clonality, Shannon entropy was normalized by log2 of the number of productive unique TCRs and the result was subtracted from 1. Scalp TCRbeta sequences were cross-referenced with sorted blood CD4 and CD8 repertoires so that the CD4 or CD8 identity of scalp clones could be inferred. Drawn from immuneACCESS, this table holds only the in-frame rearrangements with V and J called that TCRdb kept. Clones are partly lost; checked studies trace under half to an unresolved V gene and leave the rest unexplained. That table gives V, J and clone size, and the DNA gave D and trimming. This sample holds some 220,000 clones; 50% to 70% were observed only once. Roughly 1.4% of the sample goes to the ten largest clones.

Per the publication, the time point label means: four to five weeks on oral tofacitinib. This specimen's treatment or condition label, interpreted: oral pan-JAK inhibitor, 5-10 mg twice daily. Peripheral blood and lesional scalp punch biopsies were obtained from patients with alopecia areata. PBMCs were isolated by density centrifugation and stained for CD3, CD4 and CD8, and CD4+ and CD8+ T cells were sorted on a FACSAria. The TCR comes from a human donor with alopecia areata. In this chain, TRBV5-1 is recombined with TRBJ2-3, and perhaps TRBD2 as D gene, on 7 matching bases. The sample here was CD4+ T cells sorted from blood, taken at week 4, from a patient treated with tofacitinib. The CDR3: CASRGGPSTDTQYF. The nucleotide sequence reads TGCGCCAGCCGCGGGGGCCCTAGCACAGATACGCAGTATTTT.